Each of the 28 T cell receptor beta chains below was sequenced from the same sample in a study of shared clonotypes between healthy human individuals. Profiled with immunoSEQ multiplex PCR; TCRdb holds only in-frame clones, not every one. The sample gives about 2 million clones, 90% to 95% of which show up once; around 0.13% is in the top ten. Sequencing input: naive CD4+ T cells sorted from blood. Subset denoted: CD45RA+ positively selected. Receptors originate from a man between 18 and 35 years old in good health.

The genes are TRBV11-2 and TRBJ2-5; TRBD1 is a possible D gene (7 bases). V was cut by 5 bases and J by 1 base, with 17 bases left in between. The V gene's germline CDR1 is SGHAT and CDR2 FQNNGV. This CDR3 has 16 residues. In DNA form, the CDR3 reads TGTGCCAGCAGCGACAGGGTAGCGGACCTCCAAGAGACCCAGTACTTC. This codes for CASSDRVADLQETQYF. Supplemented by reference TRBV11-2 and TRBJ2-5, the full variable domain reads EAGVAQSPRYKIIEKRQSVAFWCNPISGHATLYWYQQILGQGPKLLIQFQNNGVVDDSQLPKDRFSAERLKGVDSTLKIQPAKLEDSAVYLCASSDRVADLQETQYFGPGTRLLVL.

A note on this clone: Other DNA sequences in this specimen translate into the identical CDR3. The V call is TRBV4-3, the J call TRBJ1-3; the D gene is possibly TRBD1 (6 bases). The CDR3 totals 19 residues. The germline gives CDR1 LGHNA, CDR2 YSLEER. With 1 base removed from V and 1 base from J, the gap between germline ends came to 20 bases. The CDR3 DNA is TGCGCCAGCAGCCAAGGGTTTCAGGGGCGAATACTTTCTGGAAACACCATATATTTT. It encodes CASSQGFQGRILSGNTIYF.

This rearrangement joins TRBV5-6 to TRBJ1-1; D unresolved. The germline CDR1 and CDR2 sequences are SGHDT and YYEEEE. V shed 0 bases and J shed 6 bases, with 3 bases lying between them. The CDR3 covers 11 residues. The CDR3 DNA is TGTGCCAGCAGCTTGGCCTCTGAAGCTTTCTTT. Translating gives CASSLASEAFF. The whole variable domain, filled in from reference TRBV5-6 and TRBJ1-1, reads DAGVTQSPTHLIKTRGQQVTLRCSPKSGHDTVSWYQQALGQGPQFIFQYYEEEERQRGNFPDRFSGHQFPNYSSELNVNALLLGDSALYLCASSLASEAFFGQGTRLTVV.

This chain joins TRBV5-1 and TRBJ2-5; D gene ambiguous. Between the trimmed V and J ends, which lost 5 bases and 5 bases, there was a span of 7 bases. The CDR3 runs to 11 residues. The germline V gene has CDR1 SGHRS and CDR2 YFSETQ. CDR3 loop: CASSYDETQYF. CDR3 DNA sequence: TGCGCCAGCAGTTACGATGAGACCCAGTACTTC.

The genes are TRBV6-6 and TRBJ1-1, with D hard to call. This CDR3 is 13 amino acids long. CDR1 and CDR2 from the germline V gene are MNHNY and SVGAGI (reference sequence). The V and J ends lost 0 bases and 5 bases respectively, with 7 bases between them. This CDR3 is CASSYSGKTEAFF. The CDR3 DNA reads as TGTGCCAGCAGTTACTCGGGGAAAACTGAAGCTTTCTTT.

The rearrangement links TRBV28 to TRBJ1-2; no clear D gene. The CDR3 is 12 amino acids. The germline CDR1 and CDR2 sequences are MDHEN and SYDVKM. Trimming left V 7 bases short and J 5 bases short, with 11 bases between. In nucleotides, the CDR3 is TGTGCCAGCACCCTCAATGAGTATGGCTACACCTTC. Its protein product is CASTLNEYGYTF.

The CDR3 nucleotides read TGTGCCAGCAGCTCCTATGGTACGCAGTATTTT. Its protein is CASSSYGTQYF. The chain is built from TRBV7-2 and TRBJ2-3, with unresolved D. The CDR3 length is 11 residues. Germline CDR1 is SGHTA and CDR2 is FQGNSA. V was cut by 4 bases and J by 8 bases, with 7 bases left in between.

The chain recombines TRBV10-3 with TRBJ2-1; D is possibly TRBD1 (6 bases). CDR3 size: 13 residues. V was shortened by 7 bases and J by 7 bases, with 14 bases between the two germline ends. Germline loops: CDR1 ENHRY, CDR2 SYGVKD. CDR3 sequence (DNA): TGTGCCATCACCTGGACAGTCGGGAATGAGCAGTTCTTC. It codes for CAITWTVGNEQFF.

This sequence joins TRBV7-9 and TRBJ1-5; weak D call: TRBD1 (6 bases). V dropped 5 bases and J dropped 5 bases, with 13 bases sitting between them. The CDR3 is 14 amino acids. Germline V gives CDR1 SEHNR, CDR2 FQNEAQ (reference sequence). CDR3 sequence (DNA): TGTGCCAGCAGCCCCGAGACAGGTGATCAGCCCCAGCATTTT. The encoded protein is CASSPETGDQPQHF.

V and J are TRBV4-3 and TRBJ2-7; 8 bases line up with TRBD1. The V gene's germline CDR1 is LGHNA and CDR2 YSLEER. Trimming removed 2 bases from V and 6 bases from J; junction bases left unmatched: 12. CDR3 length equals 16 residues. The CDR3: CASSQRWRQGFIEQYF. The CDR3 coding sequence is TGCGCCAGCAGCCAAAGATGGCGACAGGGGTTCATCGAGCAGTACTTC.

CDR3 protein: CATSRGGGAYYEQYF. The CDR3, as DNA: TGTGCCACCAGCAGAGGGGGTGGGGCCTACTACGAGCAGTACTTC. The chain has TRBV15 and TRBJ2-7; TRBD1 might be the D (5 bases). The germline gives CDR1 LNHNV, CDR2 YYDKDF (reference sequence). CDR3 length: 15 amino acids. V shed 1 base and J shed 3 bases, with 13 bases lying between them.

The chain couples TRBV7-8 to TRBJ1-5; D is unclear. The V and J ends lost 3 bases and 2 bases respectively, with 23 bases between them. This CDR3 comprises 19 residues. Looked up from germline, CDR1 is SGHVS and CDR2 is FQNEAQ. CDR3 residues: CASSLERAPFQLRNQPQHF. In DNA, the CDR3 is TGTGCCAGCAGCTTGGAAAGGGCCCCCTTCCAGTTGCGCAATCAGCCCCAGCATTTT.

V is TRBV6-5 and J is TRBJ2-3; D might be TRBD1 or TRBD2, each matching 5 bases. The germline V and J ends were trimmed by 4 bases and 1 base, with 12 bases remaining between them. Germline loops: CDR1 MNHEY, CDR2 SVGAGI. This CDR3 is built from 15 residues. This CDR3 is CASSSRDVRTDTQYF. CDR3 sequence (DNA): TGTGCCAGCAGTTCCCGGGACGTTCGCACAGATACGCAGTATTTT.

Concerning this clone: Within the sample, other DNA sequences also encode this same CDR3. V gene TRBV4-1 combines with J gene TRBJ1-6; D uncertain. The CDR3 runs to 15 residues. Germline V gene data show CDR1 as MGHRA and CDR2 as YSYEKL. Deletions cut 1 base from V and 10 bases from J, with 14 bases between. The CDR3 here is CASSQGLGPNSPLHF. For the CDR3, the DNA is TGCGCCAGCAGCCAAGGGCTAGGCCCGAACTCACCCCTCCACTTT.

CDR3 in DNA: TGTGCCAGCAGCACGGGGGAGACCCAGTACTTC. Its translation is CASSTGETQYF. This chain uses TRBV7-2 with TRBJ2-5; D might be TRBD2 (5 bases). Trimming removed 5 bases at V and 5 bases at J, with 6 bases between. The CDR3 loop spans 11 amino acids. CDR1 and CDR2 (germline): SGHTA, FQGNSA.

The CDR3 region is CASMTLSSYNEQFF. CDR3 nucleotides: TGCGCCAGCATGACCCTTAGCTCCTACAATGAGCAGTTCTTC. V and J are TRBV10-2 and TRBJ2-1; D is ambiguous. This CDR3 spans 14 amino acids. CDR1 is WSHSY and CDR2 is SAAADI in the germline V gene. Deletions cut 7 bases from V and 0 bases from J, with 10 bases between.

The rearrangement uses TRBV7-2 and TRBJ2-2; TRBD2 matches 7 bases. The germline gives CDR1 SGHTA, CDR2 FQGNSA. This CDR3 region has 15 residues. The J segment lost 2 bases and the V segment lost 4 bases, leaving 4 bases of the junction unmatched. CDR3 DNA: TGTGCCAGCAGCTCCGGGACTAAAAACACCGGGGAGCTGTTTTTT. Residues: CASSSGTKNTGELFF.

V and J are TRBV19 and TRBJ2-5; D gene uncertain. The CDR3 length is 16 residues. Germline V gene data show CDR1 as LNHDA and CDR2 as SQIVND (reference sequence). Between the trimmed V and J ends, which lost 3 bases and 4 bases, there was a span of 18 bases. The DNA for the CDR3 is TGTGCCAGTAGTATGGCGGCGCCCCCGTCGGGAGAGACCCAGTACTTC. Encoded protein: CASSMAAPPSGETQYF.

Only one count was recorded for this clone. V and J are TRBV18 and TRBJ2-7; a possible D gene is TRBD1 (5 bases). This CDR3 region has 15 residues. Trimming pared 1 base from V and 1 base from J, leaving 11 bases between. CDR1 is KGHSH and CDR2 is LQKENI in the germline V gene. The CDR3 DNA follows: TGTGCCAGCTCACCACTCCAGGGCCCTTCCTACGAGCAGTACTTC. This sequence encodes CASSPLQGPSYEQYF.

Concerning this clone: The sample carries other DNA sequences with the same CDR3. The CDR3 coding sequence is TGCGCCAGCAGCTTGGCGACTACCGGGGAGCTGTTTTTT. This codes for CASSLATTGELFF. This chain uses TRBV5-1 with TRBJ2-2, with D unresolved. The CDR3 has 13 amino acids. CDR1 and CDR2 from the germline V gene are SGHRS and YFSETQ. With 0 bases removed from V and 5 bases from J, the gap between germline ends came to 5 bases. Looking up the rest from reference TRBV5-1 and TRBJ2-2 gives the full variable domain: KAGVTQTPRYLIKTRGQQVTLSCSPISGHRSVSWYQQTPGQGLQFLFEYFSETQRNKGNFPGRFSGRQFSNSRSEMNVSTLELGDSALYLCASSLATTGELFFGEGSRLTVL.

The gene calls are TRBV30 and TRBJ2-1; D unresolved. The CDR3 runs to 16 residues. The V and J ends lost 1 base and 2 bases respectively, with 15 bases between them. Germline CDR1 reads GTSNPN; CDR2 reads SVGIG (reference sequence). CDR3 residues: CAWSGPVRGTYNEQFF. In DNA, the CDR3 is TGTGCCTGGAGTGGACCGGTTCGTGGGACCTACAATGAGCAGTTCTTC.

The CDR3 is CASSFRTSGINEQYF. The CDR3 bases are TGTGCCAGCAGTTTTAGGACTAGCGGGATTAACGAGCAGTACTTC. The rearrangement links TRBV7-2 to TRBJ2-5; 12 bases agree with TRBD2. Matching the DNA end better, TRBJ2-7 makes the J call doubtful. Germline CDR1 is SGHTA and CDR2 is FQGNSA. The CDR3 covers 15 residues.

The genes are TRBV6-1 and TRBJ1-5; D gene unclear. Looked up from germline, CDR1 is MNHNS and CDR2 is SASEGT. The CDR3 is 15 residues long. V was clipped by 0 bases and J by 3 bases, with 9 bases between them. The CDR3 sequence: CASSEAGGFNQPQHF. DNA for the CDR3: TGTGCCAGCAGTGAAGCGGGAGGGTTCAATCAGCCCCAGCATTTT.

The V call is TRBV14, the J call TRBJ1-6; D remains ambiguous. Germline CDR1 SGHDN, CDR2 FVKESK. V was pared by 4 bases and J by 6 bases, with 10 bases between. The CDR3 consists of 14 residues. The chain's CDR3 is CASSLETINSPLHF. The CDR3 bases are TGTGCCAGCAGCCTCGAAACTATTAATTCACCCCTCCACTTT.

The CDR3 DNA sequence: TGTGCCACCAGTCCGAGACTCGAAGGGATTAACGAGCAGTACTTC. Translated, it gives CATSPRLEGINEQYF. This sequence joins TRBV15 and TRBJ2-7; the D is unclear. V lost 6 bases to trimming and J lost 5 bases, with 20 bases between them. Germline V gene data show CDR1 as LNHNV and CDR2 as YYDKDF (reference sequence). This CDR3 is built from 15 residues. Variable domain in full (rest from reference TRBV15 and TRBJ2-7): DAMVIQNPRYQVTQFGKPVTLSCSQTLNHNVMYWYQQKSSQAPKLLFHYYDKDFNNEADTPDNFQSRRPNTSFCFLDIRSPGLGDTAMYLCATSPRLEGINEQYFGPGTRLTVT.

Points on this clone: The same CDR3 can be traced to other DNA sequences in this sample. V and J are TRBV7-9 and TRBJ2-3, with D possibly being TRBD2 (5 bases). The CDR3 runs 14 residues. Germline values: CDR1 SEHNR, CDR2 FQNEAQ (reference sequence). V lost 3 bases and J lost 0, with 7 bases in between. The CDR3 loop reads CASSLAGSTDTQYF. CDR3 nucleotide sequence: TGTGCCAGCAGCTTGGCGGGTAGCACAGATACGCAGTATTTT.

This sequence joins TRBV5-6 and TRBJ2-3; TRBD1 matches 10 bases. The trim removed 2 bases at V and 7 bases at J, leaving 4 bases unmatched. Germline CDR1 reads SGHDT; CDR2 reads YYEEEE. This CDR3 spans 14 amino acids. The CDR3 is CASSFLTGGNTQYF. The CDR3 coding sequence is TGTGCCAGCAGCTTTTTGACAGGGGGCAATACGCAGTATTTT.

The chain is built from TRBV7-9 and TRBJ2-7; TRBD1 is a possible D gene (6 bases). CDR1 and CDR2 (germline): SEHNR, FQNEAQ (reference sequence). The CDR3 spans 14 residues. V was cut by 5 bases and J by 7 bases, with 18 bases left in between. Written as DNA, the CDR3 is TGTGCCAGCAGCCCACGCACAGGGAATCGGGAGCAGTACTTC. Translation gives CASSPRTGNREQYF.